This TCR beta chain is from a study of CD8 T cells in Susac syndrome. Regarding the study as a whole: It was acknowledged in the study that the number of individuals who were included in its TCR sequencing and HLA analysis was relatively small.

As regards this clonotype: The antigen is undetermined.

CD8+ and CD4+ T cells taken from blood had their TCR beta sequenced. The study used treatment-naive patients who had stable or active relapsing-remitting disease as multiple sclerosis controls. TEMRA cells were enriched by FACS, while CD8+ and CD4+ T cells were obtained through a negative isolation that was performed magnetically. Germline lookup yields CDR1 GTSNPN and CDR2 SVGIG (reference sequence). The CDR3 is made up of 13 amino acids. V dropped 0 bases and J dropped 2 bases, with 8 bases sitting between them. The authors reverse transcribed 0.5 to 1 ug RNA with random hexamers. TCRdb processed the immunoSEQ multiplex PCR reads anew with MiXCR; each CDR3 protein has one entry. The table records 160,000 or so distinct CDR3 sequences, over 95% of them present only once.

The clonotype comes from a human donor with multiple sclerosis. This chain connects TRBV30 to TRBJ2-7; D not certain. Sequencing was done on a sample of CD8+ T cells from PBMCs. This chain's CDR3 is CAWSVGGPYEQYF. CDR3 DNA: TGTGCCTGGAGTGTCGGCGGACCCTACGAGCAGTACTTC.